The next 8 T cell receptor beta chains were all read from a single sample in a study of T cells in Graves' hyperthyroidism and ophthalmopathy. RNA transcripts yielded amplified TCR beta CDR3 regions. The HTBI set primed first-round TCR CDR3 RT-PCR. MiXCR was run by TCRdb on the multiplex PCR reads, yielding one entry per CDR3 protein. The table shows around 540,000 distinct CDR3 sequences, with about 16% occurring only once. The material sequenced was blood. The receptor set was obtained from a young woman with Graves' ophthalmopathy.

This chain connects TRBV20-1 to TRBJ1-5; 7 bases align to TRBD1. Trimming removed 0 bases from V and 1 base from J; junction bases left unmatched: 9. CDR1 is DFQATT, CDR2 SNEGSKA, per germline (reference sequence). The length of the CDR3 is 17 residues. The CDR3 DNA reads TGCAGTGCTAGAGAATGGGAAGGGACAGCGAGCAATCAGCCCCAGCATTTT. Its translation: CSAREWEGTASNQPQHF.

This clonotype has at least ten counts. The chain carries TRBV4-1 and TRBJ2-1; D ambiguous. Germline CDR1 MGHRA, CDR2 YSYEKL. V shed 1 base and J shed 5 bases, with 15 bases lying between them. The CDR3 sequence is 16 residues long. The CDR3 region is CASSQVGEIIDNEQFF. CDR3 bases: TGCGCCAGCAGCCAAGTTGGAGAGATTATTGACAATGAGCAGTTCTTC.

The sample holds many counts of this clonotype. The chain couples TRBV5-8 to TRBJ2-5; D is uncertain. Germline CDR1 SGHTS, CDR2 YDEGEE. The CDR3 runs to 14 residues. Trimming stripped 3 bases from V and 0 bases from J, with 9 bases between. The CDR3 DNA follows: TGTGCCAGCAGCTACTACCAGGACCAAGAGACCCAGTACTTC. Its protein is CASSYYQDQETQYF.

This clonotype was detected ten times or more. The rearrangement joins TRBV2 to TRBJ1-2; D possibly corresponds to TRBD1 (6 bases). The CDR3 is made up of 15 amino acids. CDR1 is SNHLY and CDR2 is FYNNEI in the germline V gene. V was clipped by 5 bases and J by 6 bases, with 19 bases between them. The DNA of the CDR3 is TGTGCCAGCAGTTCCTCATGGGGGGCAAGAAATGGCTACACCTTC. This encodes CASSSSWGARNGYTF.

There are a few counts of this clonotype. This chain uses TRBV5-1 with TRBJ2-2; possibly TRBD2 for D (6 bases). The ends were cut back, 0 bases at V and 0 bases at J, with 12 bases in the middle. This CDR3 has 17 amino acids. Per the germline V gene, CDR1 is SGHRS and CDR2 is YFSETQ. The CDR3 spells CASSLARGTTNTGELFF. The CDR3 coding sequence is TGCGCCAGCAGCTTGGCCCGGGGGACCACGAACACCGGGGAGCTGTTTTTT.

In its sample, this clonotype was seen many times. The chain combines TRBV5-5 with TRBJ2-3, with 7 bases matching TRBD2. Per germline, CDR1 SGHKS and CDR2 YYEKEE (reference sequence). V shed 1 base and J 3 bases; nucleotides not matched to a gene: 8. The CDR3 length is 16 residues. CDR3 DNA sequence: TGTGCCAGCAGCTTGTCCGGGGGAGGGCCGACAGATACGCAGTATTTT. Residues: CASSLSGGGPTDTQYF.

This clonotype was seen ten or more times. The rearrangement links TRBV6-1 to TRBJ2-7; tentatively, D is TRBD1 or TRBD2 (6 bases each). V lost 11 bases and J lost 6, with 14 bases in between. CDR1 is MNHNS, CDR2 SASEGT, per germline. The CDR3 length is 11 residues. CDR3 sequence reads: CAAHWGAEQYF. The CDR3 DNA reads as TGTGCCGCACACTGGGGGGCCGAGCAGTACTTC.

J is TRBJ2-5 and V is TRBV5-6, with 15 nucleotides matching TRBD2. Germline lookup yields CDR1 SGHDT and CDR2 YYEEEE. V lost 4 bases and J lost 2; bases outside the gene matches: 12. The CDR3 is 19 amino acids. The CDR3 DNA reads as TGTGCCAGCAGCGCCGGACTAGCGGGAGGGCCACTAGAACAAGAGACCCAGTACTTC. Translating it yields CASSAGLAGGPLEQETQYF.